Presented here are 12 T cell receptor beta chains from one specimen sequenced in a study of T-cell memory formation after mild COVID-19. TCRdb independently ran MiXCR on the 5' RACE reads; one entry per CDR3 protein. The sample yields 550,000 to 600,000 distinct CDR3 sequences, roughly 21% seen once. Material: PBMCs or a T cell subset sorted from them (not recorded which). The receptors stem from an adult woman who had mild COVID-19 (a few samples of this study predate the infection). Cell type and time point are not known.

This sequence joins TRBV6-5 and TRBJ1-1; the D gene is possibly TRBD1 (6 bases). The CDR3 consists of 15 residues. From germline, CDR1 is MNHEY and CDR2 SVGAGI. V was trimmed by 4 bases and J by 0 bases, leaving 12 bases between them. In DNA, the CDR3 is TGTGCCAGCAGTTCCTACGGACAGATGAACACTGAAGCTTTCTTT. It is translated as CASSSYGQMNTEAFF.

The J gene is TRBJ2-7, the V gene TRBV6-6, with TRBD2 as a possible D gene (5 bases). The CDR3 is made up of 17 amino acids. V was cut by 7 bases and J by 0 bases, with 22 bases left in between. Per the germline V gene, CDR1 is MNHNY and CDR2 is SVGAGI (reference sequence). This CDR3 is CASNPSKRRLPSYEQYF. In nucleotides, the CDR3 is TGTGCCAGCAATCCCTCTAAGCGGAGGCTCCCCTCCTACGAGCAGTACTTC.

This clonotype was detected a few times. This chain connects TRBV6-2 or TRBV6-3 to TRBJ2-2; a weak D match, TRBD1 (6 bases). The CDR3 spans 14 residues. In germline, CDR1 is MNHEY, CDR2 SVGEGT. Trimming cost V 2 bases and J 6 bases, with 10 bases left between them. The CDR3 sequence: CASSYVRGPGELFF. In DNA, the CDR3 is TGTGCCAGCAGTTACGTCAGGGGTCCCGGGGAGCTGTTTTTT.

V gene TRBV25-1 combines with J gene TRBJ1-1; no definite D call. The CDR3 extends over 15 amino acids. Germline V lookup: CDR1 MGHDK, CDR2 SYGVNS. Trimming cost V 0 bases and J 6 bases, with 14 bases left between them. The CDR3 DNA sequence: TGTGCCAGCAGTGAATATAGACGGGGTCCCGCTGAAGCTTTCTTT. This translates into CASSEYRRGPAEAFF.

The sample holds a few counts of this clonotype. The chain has TRBV5-1 and TRBJ2-1, with TRBD1 matching 9 bases. The V and J ends lost 5 bases and 5 bases, in that order; junction bases with no gene match: 5. The length of the CDR3 is 14 residues. CDR1 is SGHRS and CDR2 is YFSETQ in the germline V gene. The CDR3, as DNA: TGCGCCAGCAGTATGGGACAGGGCCACAATGAGCAGTTCTTC. Amino acids: CASSMGQGHNEQFF.

The chain recombines TRBV24-1 with TRBJ2-1, with D maybe TRBD1 (6 bases). Per germline, CDR1 KGHDR and CDR2 SFDVKD. This CDR3 has 13 amino acids. Trimming took 2 bases from V and 8 from J, leaving 9 bases between them. DNA of the CDR3: TGTGCCACCAGTGATTATCAGGGGCATGAGCAGTTCTTC. It translates to CATSDYQGHEQFF.

This clonotype has just a few counts. This chain uses TRBV19 with TRBJ2-2, with D perhaps TRBD1 or TRBD2 (5 bases each). V dropped 1 base and J dropped 1 base, with 7 bases sitting between them. CDR3 length equals 15 residues. Germline CDR1 LNHDA, CDR2 SQIVND (reference sequence). The CDR3 loop is CASSIVGENTGELFF. The CDR3 DNA reads as TGTGCCAGTAGTATAGTGGGGGAGAACACCGGGGAGCTGTTTTTT.

The V call is TRBV5-6, the J call TRBJ2-1, with 10 positions matching TRBD2. The CDR3 spans 15 residues. Germline lookup yields CDR1 SGHDT and CDR2 YYEEEE. V lost 2 bases and J lost 8; bases outside the gene matches: 7. The CDR3 sequence is CASSLAGGLGYEQFF. The CDR3, as DNA: TGTGCCAGCAGCTTAGCGGGGGGGTTAGGCTATGAGCAGTTCTTC. Full variable domain (outside the CDR3, taken from reference TRBV5-6 and TRBJ2-1): DAGVTQSPTHLIKTRGQQVTLRCSPKSGHDTVSWYQQALGQGPQFIFQYYEEEERQRGNFPDRFSGHQFPNYSSELNVNALLLGDSALYLCASSLAGGLGYEQFFGPGTRLTVL.

At least ten counts were recorded for this clonotype. The chain recombines TRBV5-6 with TRBJ1-2, with 9 positions matching TRBD1. Unmatched junction bases numbered 9, after V lost 4 bases and J lost 5 bases. CDR1 and CDR2 (germline): SGHDT, YYEEEE. CDR3 length equals 15 residues. In DNA, the CDR3 is TGTGCCAGCAGCGTCTACAGGGGGCCGCGGTATGGCTACACCTTC. Translating gives CASSVYRGPRYGYTF.

The chain has TRBV23-1 and TRBJ1-5, with D possibly TRBD1 on 6 matching bases. TRBV23-1 is classed as an ORF, of uncertain function. Trimming pared 6 bases from V and 1 base from J, leaving 13 bases between. The CDR3 loop spans 15 amino acids. The CDR3 region is CASSFTGISNQPQHF. For the CDR3, the DNA is TGCGCCAGCAGCTTTACAGGGATAAGCAATCAGCCCCAGCATTTT.

This clonotype has a handful of counts. The chain employs TRBV11-2 and TRBJ1-2, with D unclear. Per the germline V gene, CDR1 is SGHAT and CDR2 is FQNNGV. V lost 6 bases and J 8 bases, leaving 16 bases between the germline ends. The CDR3 consists of 13 residues. In nucleotides, the CDR3 is TGTGCCAGCAGGCTAATTCAGTCGGGAGGCTACACCTTC. It translates to CASRLIQSGGYTF.

This clonotype has a handful of counts. The chain has TRBV11-3 and TRBJ1-1; the D gene is possibly TRBD1 (5 bases). The CDR3 is made up of 14 amino acids. The germline gives CDR1 SGHNT, CDR2 YENEEA. Trimming left V 5 bases short and J 0 bases short, with 10 bases between. The CDR3 sequence: CASSMRQMNTEAFF. CDR3 nucleotide sequence: TGTGCCAGCAGCATGAGACAGATGAACACTGAAGCTTTCTTT. Full variable domain (rest looked up from reference TRBV11-3 and TRBJ1-1): EAGVVQSPRYKIIEKKQPVAFWCNPISGHNTLYWYLQNLGQGPELLIRYENEEAVDDSQLPKDRFSAERLKGVDSTLKIQPAELGDSAVYLCASSMRQMNTEAFFGQGTRLTVV.